The T cell receptor beta chain described here comes from a study of PD-L1 blockade in urothelial cancer. For the study at large: At 3 weeks after treatment start (second dose) and again at 6 weeks, blood was analyzed. Study-level points and caveats: Survival was better when pretreatment blood TCR clonality fell below the median.

With respect to this clone: Its antigen is as yet unknown.

This table comes from immunoSEQ multiplex PCR, and its TCRdb copy is limited to in-frame clones, with some not included. Here the sample spans 48,000 or so clones, approximately 84% being singletons. The CDR3 runs to 15 residues. The germline V gene has CDR1 SGHRS and CDR2 YFSETQ. V was trimmed by 0 bases and J by 2 bases, leaving 11 bases between them. Stated time point: peripheral blood 6 weeks after treatment start. Sequencing was performed on PBMCs, taken around atezolizumab (anti-PD-L1) treatment. The gene calls are TRBV5-1 and TRBJ1-2, with unresolved D. This clonotype was obtained from a man between 60 and 75 years old with urothelial cancer. The CDR3 DNA reads as TGCGCCAGCAGCTTGGCCGAACCGACAAACTATGGCTACACCTTC. Translated, it gives CASSLAEPTNYGYTF.